Listed below are T cell receptor beta chains from one sample, sequenced in a study of human T cells and chemical hapten exposure. TCRdb recomputed calls from the RACE reads with MiXCR, one row per CDR3 protein. The sample has some 120,000 distinct CDR3 sequences, roughly 12% seen once. Sequenced material: whole blood, taken in connection with sensitization to the hapten diphenylcyclopropenone (DPC). The receptors stem from a woman aged 45 to 65 with alopecia areata. Some clones in this sample may be carry-over from other donors' samples. CDR3s include the opening cysteine and the closing phenylalanine or tryptophan.

j_gene: TRBJ1-4
v_gene: TRBV28
CDR3aa: CASRIGQGPNEKLFF

j_gene: TRBJ1-2
v_gene: TRBV28
CDR3aa: CASSSPGQNNYGYTF

j_gene: TRBJ2-3
v_gene: TRBV11-3
CDR3aa: CASSLGSNSGSTDTQYF

j_gene: TRBJ2-3
v_gene: TRBV29-1
CDR3aa: CSVEEGADTQYF

j_gene: TRBJ2-3
v_gene: TRBV28
CDR3aa: CAIGTGWTDTQYF

j_gene: TRBJ2-3
v_gene: TRBV28
CDR3aa: CASSPALAGGTDTQYF

j_gene: TRBJ1-1
v_gene: TRBV6-5
CDR3aa: CASSTYREAFF

j_gene: TRBJ2-4
v_gene: TRBV18
CDR3aa: CASSPPGARIKNIQYF

j_gene: TRBJ2-3
v_gene: TRBV12-3/TRBV12-4
CDR3aa: CASSLSQPDPSEHF

j_gene: TRBJ1-1
v_gene: TRBV7-9
CDR3aa: CASSPDGTLNTEAFF

j_gene: TRBJ2-1
v_gene: TRBV2
CDR3aa: CASSGGRLTPQFF

j_gene: TRBJ2-1
v_gene: TRBV12-5
CDR3aa: CASAPLGLEGDEQFF

j_gene: TRBJ2-7
v_gene: TRBV6-6
CDR3aa: CASRRIGEQYF

j_gene: TRBJ1-4
v_gene: TRBV6-5
CDR3aa: CASSPGPTNEKLFF

j_gene: TRBJ2-7
v_gene: TRBV23-1
CDR3aa: CASSQGQAGGEQYF

j_gene: TRBJ2-7
v_gene: TRBV6-5
CDR3aa: CASSYSSKGYEQYF

j_gene: TRBJ2-1
v_gene: TRBV29-1
CDR3aa: CSIKWGFKNEQFF

j_gene: TRBJ2-2
v_gene: TRBV27
CDR3aa: CASSLRLHTGELFF

j_gene: TRBJ2-7
v_gene: TRBV7-9
CDR3aa: CASSLLGQLYEQYF

j_gene: TRBJ1-6
v_gene: TRBV12-3/TRBV12-4
CDR3aa: CASRSDRQGGNSPLHF

j_gene: TRBJ1-5
v_gene: TRBV7-6
CDR3aa: CASSLGLGQGQPQHF

j_gene: TRBJ2-7
v_gene: TRBV6-6
CDR3aa: CASSYSDRGTYEQYF

j_gene: TRBJ2-2
v_gene: TRBV12-3/TRBV12-4
CDR3aa: CASSPFWWRGHTGELFF

j_gene: TRBJ1-5
v_gene: TRBV27
CDR3aa: CASSFSGDIAQHF

j_gene: TRBJ1-1
v_gene: TRBV9
CDR3aa: CASSVGGSVNTEAFF

j_gene: TRBJ2-3
v_gene: TRBV4-3
CDR3aa: CASSQETGAGAHTDTQYF

j_gene: TRBJ2-7
v_gene: TRBV5-1
CDR3aa: CASSFNRVDEQYF

j_gene: TRBJ1-1
v_gene: TRBV20-1
CDR3aa: CSASRTANTEAFF

j_gene: TRBJ1-4
v_gene: TRBV6-2/TRBV6-3
CDR3aa: CASTVGQPATNEKLFF

j_gene: TRBJ1-2
v_gene: TRBV5-6
CDR3aa: CASSKHPVTNYGYTF

j_gene: TRBJ1-2
v_gene: TRBV4-1
CDR3aa: CASSQDSTGSDYGYTF

j_gene: TRBJ2-1
v_gene: TRBV6-5
CDR3aa: CASTQQGTTVNEQFF

j_gene: TRBJ1-6
v_gene: TRBV19
CDR3aa: CASILSPGNSPLHF

j_gene: TRBJ1-1
v_gene: TRBV20-1
CDR3aa: CSARAIGGRPEAFF

j_gene: TRBJ1-6
v_gene: TRBV5-1
CDR3aa: CASSLEARGPSPLHF

j_gene: TRBJ2-3
v_gene: TRBV10-3
CDR3aa: CAISVGTTDTQYF

j_gene: TRBJ2-2
v_gene: TRBV7-2
CDR3aa: CASRFRQGLGVTGELFF